These T cell receptor beta chains were read from a single sample in a study of T cell repertoires in cytomegalovirus infection. TCRdb reprocessed the reads via MiXCR and lists one record per CDR3 protein. The sample includes 370,000 or so distinct CDR3 sequences, roughly 34% of them seen just once. No antigen has been identified for these receptors. Material: cultured PBMCs, obtained from culture after CMV antigen stimulation. These TCRs come from a human donor in good health (CMV status not recorded). Some clones in this sample may be carry-over from other donors' samples. CDR3s include the opening cysteine and the closing phenylalanine or tryptophan. D genes are given only for firm matches.

CASSSVWLVDNEQFF | TRBV11-2 | NA | TRBJ2-1
CASSLLVSPTRGEQFF | TRBV11-2 | NA | TRBJ2-1
CASSGQGDLQETQYF | TRBV13 | NA | TRBJ2-5
CASSLVVAGAGSSYNEQFF | TRBV7-6 | TRBD2 | TRBJ2-1
CASSTSGVLSYNEQFF | TRBV12-3/TRBV12-4 | TRBD2 | TRBJ2-1
CASSHTGTGAGEQYF | TRBV4-3 | TRBD1 | TRBJ2-7
CASSYIGGPGATEAFF | TRBV6-5 | NA | TRBJ1-1
CASRVLYEQYF | TRBV6-1 | NA | TRBJ2-7
CASGPTGNTEAFF | TRBV28 | NA | TRBJ1-1
CASSLTGLAAVGTQYF | TRBV11-2 | TRBD2 | TRBJ2-5
CASSEPGANTEAFF | TRBV6-1 | NA | TRBJ1-1
CASSHLGQRVGDGYTF | TRBV4-2 | NA | TRBJ1-2
CASSLSSDNEQFF | TRBV12-3/TRBV12-4 | NA | TRBJ2-1
CASSLVAGVGEQFF | TRBV5-6 | TRBD2 | TRBJ2-1
CASSSLAGGEDTQYF | TRBV19 | TRBD2 | TRBJ2-3
CASSYGGGTGELFF | TRBV6-5 | TRBD2 | TRBJ2-2
CSARLNTGELFF | TRBV20-1 | NA | TRBJ2-2
CASSLVSRGEQYF | TRBV7-6 | NA | TRBJ2-7
CASQPLTRGNEQFF | TRBV6-6 | NA | TRBJ2-1
CASSISGGVTEAFF | TRBV19 | NA | TRBJ1-1
CSVEGTGPTEAFF | TRBV29-1 | TRBD1 | TRBJ1-1
CASSSTSASGEQFF | TRBV7-2 | TRBD2 | TRBJ2-1
CASSPFDGTDTQYF | TRBV9 | NA | TRBJ2-3
CASSRLGTPSRYF | TRBV27 | NA | TRBJ2-7
CASSLPTARGNTGELFF | TRBV4-1 | NA | TRBJ2-2
CASSWTGTSSRNTQYF | TRBV6-2/TRBV6-3 | TRBD2 | TRBJ2-3
CASSPLTLNYGYTF | TRBV27 | NA | TRBJ1-2
CASSLIPSGSYEQYF | TRBV27 | TRBD2 | TRBJ2-7
CASSFTGEPTGELFF | TRBV7-9 | NA | TRBJ2-2
CASSLTAYSYNEQFF | TRBV7-2 | NA | TRBJ2-1
CAISRGGLATDTQYF | TRBV10-3 | TRBD2 | TRBJ2-3
CASGRVPNEKLFF | TRBV19 | NA | TRBJ1-4
CASSLWSGRGMNTEAFF | TRBV28 | NA | TRBJ1-1
CASSPPSQGANEKLFF | TRBV18 | NA | TRBJ1-4
CASSLSGGWTYEQYF | TRBV7-2 | NA | TRBJ2-7
CASSDTPYRVVFF | TRBV6-1 | NA | TRBJ2-1
CSARDILAGNTGELFF | TRBV20-1 | TRBD2 | TRBJ2-2
CASSKQSQETQYF | TRBV7-6 | NA | TRBJ2-5
CASSLRTSGGEQFF | TRBV27 | TRBD2 | TRBJ2-1
CATRREWDTGGNTEAFF | TRBV15 | NA | TRBJ1-1
CASSSWGLRSYEQYF | TRBV7-6 | NA | TRBJ2-7
CASSFWESGTDTQYF | TRBV7-2 | NA | TRBJ2-3